This T cell receptor (beta chain) was found in a study of CD8 T cells in Susac syndrome. An amount of RNA that ranged from roughly 0.5 to 1 ug was reverse transcribed with random hexamers. Amplification of TCR beta CDR3 by immunoSEQ multiplex PCR spanned 54 Vbeta and 13 Jbeta. One entry per CDR3 protein, called by TCRdb with MiXCR from the immunoSEQ multiplex PCR reads. The data contain about 130,000 distinct CDR3 sequences, approximately 94% of them singletons. Sequencing of TCR beta was undertaken in CD8+ and CD4+ T cells derived from blood. The multiple sclerosis control group comprised treatment-naive patients with stable or active relapsing-remitting disease. The CD8+ and CD4+ T cells were isolated magnetically using a negative isolation approach, whereas the TEMRA cells were enriched by FACS. This sequence was found in a human donor with multiple sclerosis. The sample consisted of CD4+ T cells from PBMCs.

For the CDR3, the DNA is TGTGCCAGCAGCTTTTATCCGGGCGGCAGGGACAATGAGCAGTTCTTC. Amino acid sequence: CASSFYPGGRDNEQFF. The J gene is TRBJ2-1, the V gene TRBV5-6; weak D call: TRBD1 (5 bases). V dropped 2 bases and J dropped 5 bases, with 17 bases sitting between them. The CDR3 has 16 residues. The germline gives CDR1 SGHDT, CDR2 YYEEEE.